A selection of T cell receptor beta chains follows, all from one sample in a study of T cells in Graves' hyperthyroidism and ophthalmopathy. TCRdb re-derived calls from the multiplex PCR reads in MiXCR, one entry per CDR3 protein. The sample shows 500,000 to 550,000 distinct CDR3 sequences, around 20% of them seen only once. Input material: blood. The receptors here all came from a man between 18 and 35 years old with Graves' hyperthyroidism. The CDR3 runs from the conserved cysteine through the conserved F or W.

CDR3: CATSSGGGVQQPQHF
V: TRBV15
J: TRBJ1-5

CDR3: CASSLGQAPYEQYF
V: TRBV28
J: TRBJ2-7

CDR3: CASSPTGQTDGYTF
V: TRBV9
J: TRBJ1-2

CDR3: CASSHGANTEAFF
V: TRBV12-3/TRBV12-4
J: TRBJ1-1

CDR3: CASSCLGTGCEAFF
V: TRBV6-5
J: TRBJ1-1

CDR3: CASTQGDNQPQHF
V: TRBV6-2/TRBV6-3
J: TRBJ1-5

CDR3: CASSPHLGAGANQPQHF
V: TRBV28
J: TRBJ1-5

CDR3: CSPGLLGYGYTF
V: TRBV20-1
J: TRBJ1-2

CDR3: CASSYRDREIKTQYF
V: TRBV12-3/TRBV12-4
J: TRBJ2-5

CDR3: CASSRDREEANTEAFF
V: TRBV6-2/TRBV6-3
J: TRBJ1-1